This T cell receptor (beta chain) is drawn from a study of cytomegalovirus exposure and HLA in healthy donors. For the study at large: According to later analysis, the same platform produced the 120 or so validation and several hundred first-cohort repertoires. General study findings and limits: Listed as cytomegalovirus-associated were over 150 TCR beta chains. A few CMV-associated chains were confirmed in vitro to be specific for CMV antigens.

With regard to this clone: No antigen is known for it.

Here immunoSEQ multiplex PCR was the method, and the copy in TCRdb shows in-frame clones only, minus some. This table has 200,000 to 250,000 clones, less than 90% appearing once. The sequenced material came from PBMCs. This TCR came from a woman aged 18-30 years in good health and CMV-seronegative.

CDR3 protein: CASSIEGFGNSPLHF. The CDR3 DNA reads as TGTGCCAGTAGTATAGAGGGGTTCGGGAATTCACCCCTCCACTTT. The genes are TRBV19 and TRBJ1-6; the D is unclear. CDR1 and CDR2 (germline): LNHDA, SQIVND (reference sequence). V lost 0 bases and J 7 bases, leaving 10 bases between the germline ends. There are 15 residues in the CDR3.